Given below is one TCR beta chain in context. What it binds is unknown. These data come from a study of response to subunit inactivated influenza vaccine. Study observations and caveats: Authors proposed each seasonal influenza vaccination draws in few new T cells.

TCRdb called the RT-PCR reads again in MiXCR, with one record for every CDR3 protein. The profile shows about 570,000 distinct CDR3 sequences, approximately 10% of them singletons. V lost 1 base, J lost 7 bases, and 16 bases stayed unmatched. Germline V gives CDR1 SGHTA, CDR2 FQGNSA. CDR3 length: 17 residues. This sample also appeared in a second study, on T cells expressing NK-cell markers. This second study says: TCR beta libraries carry UMIs added by 5'RACE template switching.

The V gene is TRBV7-2, the J gene TRBJ2-7; the match to TRBD1 covers 7 bases. The sequence was obtained from a middle-aged man who received an inactivated influenza vaccine. The starting material was PBMCs from blood, obtained on the day of vaccination. The CDR3 loop reads CASSLVHRDSRFGEQYF. The CDR3 coding sequence is TGTGCCAGCAGCTTAGTCCACCGGGACAGCCGGTTCGGTGAGCAGTACTTC.